This entry concerns a single T cell receptor (beta chain). Germline assignment: CDR1 PRHDT and CDR2 FYEKMQ (reference sequence). V lost 5 bases to trimming and J lost 5 bases; unmatched junction nucleotides: 9. This CDR3 contains 15 residues. The record originates from a study of blood T cell repertoires in COVID-19. Study-level background: T cells, B-cell-depleted T cells, or PBMCs supplied cDNA or gDNA.

The repertoire was sequenced with immunoSEQ multiplex PCR; TCRdb's copy has only in-frame clones and lacks some. The table has tens of thousands of clones, approximately 78% seen once. The source material was peripheral blood. The receptor's source is a human donor with acute or convalescent COVID-19. The donor label of this sample is uncertain. The gene calls are TRBV13 and TRBJ2-7, with 10 bases matching TRBD2. The CDR3 DNA follows: TGTGCCAGCAGCAAGATAAGCGGGAGGGAAAACGAGCAGTACTTC. The encoded protein is CASSKISGRENEQYF.